A selection of T cell receptor beta chains follows, all from one sample in a study of HIV-infected patients and healthy controls. A single record per CDR3 protein comes from TCRdb applying MiXCR to the 5' RACE reads. The sample lists some 11,000 distinct CDR3 sequences; about 9% were seen once. The sample here was blood, taken before antiretroviral therapy. Receptors originate from an adult with HIV infection. The donor label of this sample is uncertain. Both conserved end residues are part of each CDR3. The D gene is left open where the match is weak. Clone size appears in some rows only: once, few, many, or a class for an expanded clone.

clone_size	v_call	d_call	cdr3_length	j_call	cdr3_nt	cdr3_aa
few	TRBV12-3/TRBV12-4	-	15	TRBJ2-1	TGTGCCAGCAGTTTTAGCGGAAGCTCCTACAATGAGCAGTTCTTC	CASSFSGSSYNEQFF
once	TRBV18	-	14	TRBJ1-6	TGTGCCAGCTCATCCCGACAGAGTCTTTCACCCCTCCACTTT	CASSSRQSLSPLHF
few	TRBV7-2	TRBD1	16	TRBJ2-3	TGTGCCAGCAGCTCCCGACAGGGGGTGAGCACAGATACGCAGTATTTT	CASSSRQGVSTDTQYF
few	TRBV20-1	-	17	TRBJ2-7	TGCAGTGCTAGAGATCCGGTGAGGCAGGCGCGTTCCTACGAGCAGTACTTC	CSARDPVRQARSYEQYF
-	TRBV6-5	-	16	TRBJ2-1	TGTGCCAGCAGTTACACAGGACTGGCGGGGTACAATGAGCAGTTCTTC	CASSYTGLAGYNEQFF
many	TRBV24-1	-	17	TRBJ2-6	TGTGCCACCAGTTCGGGCCTTACCTCCTCTGGGGCCAACGTCCTGACTTTC	CATSSGLTSSGANVLTF
many	TRBV4-1	TRBD2	16	TRBJ2-7	TGCGCCAGCAGCCAAGATGGGGGGGTCCTCCTCTACGAGCAGTACTTC	CASSQDGGVLLYEQYF
many	TRBV6-5	-	15	TRBJ1-1	TGTGCCAGCAGTACCCGAAAGGTGGGGGTTAGTGAAGCTTTCTTT	CASSTRKVGVSEAFF
few	TRBV2	TRBD2	15	TRBJ2-1	TGTGCCAGCAGTGAATCTGCTAGCGGGACTCGAGAGCAGTTCTTC	CASSESASGTREQFF
many	TRBV9	-	13	TRBJ2-2	TGTGCCAGCAGCGTAGACGGCACCGGGGAGCTGTTTTTT	CASSVDGTGELFF
many	TRBV6-5	TRBD1	18	TRBJ1-2	TGTGCCAGCAGTTATGGGGGGCCAGGGGGCCCCCCCTACTATGGCTACACCTTC	CASSYGGPGGPPYYGYTF
many	TRBV5-1	-	9	TRBJ2-7	TGCGCCTCAGGAGACTGGCAGTACTTC	CASGDWQYF
many	TRBV6-6	-	13	TRBJ1-1	TGTGCCAGCAGTGATCAGCGGGACACTGAAGCTTTCTTT	CASSDQRDTEAFF
many	TRBV7-9	-	16	TRBJ1-6	TGTGCCAGCAGCTTAGGCGGGGGAAACATAGATTCACCCCTCCACTTT	CASSLGGGNIDSPLHF
few	TRBV30	-	12	TRBJ2-7	TGTGCCTGGAATCCCTCCCCCTACGAGCAGTACTTC	CAWNPSPYEQYF
many	TRBV14	TRBD1	13	TRBJ1-2	TGTGCCAGCAGCGGACAGGGTTTCTATGGCTACACCTTC	CASSGQGFYGYTF
once	TRBV7-2	TRBD2	15	TRBJ2-5	TGTGCCAGCAGTATTACGGGGGGGGCCGATGAGACCCAGTACTTC	CASSITGGADETQYF
-	TRBV2	TRBD2	14	TRBJ2-2	TGTGCCCGGGAGGGCGGGCAGAACACCGGGGAGCTGTTTTTT	CAREGGQNTGELFF
few	TRBV5-1	-	16	TRBJ2-3	TGCGCCAGCAGCCAGGGTGAGACCATCATCACAGATACGCAGTATTTT	CASSQGETIITDTQYF
many	TRBV7-8	TRBD1	15	TRBJ2-2	TGTGCCAGCAGCTTTAGGACAGGGGGTGCCGGGGAGCTGTTTTTT	CASSFRTGGAGELFF
many	TRBV5-1	TRBD1	16	TRBJ1-1	TGCGCCAGCAGCTCACGGACAGGGGGACCGAACACTGAAGCTTTCTTT	CASSSRTGGPNTEAFF
-	TRBV9	TRBD1	15	TRBJ2-1	TGTGCCAGCAGCGTACAGGGGGCGAGGAGCGATGAGCAGTTCTTC	CASSVQGARSDEQFF
-	TRBV5-1	TRBD1	15	TRBJ2-1	TGCGCCAGCAGAGACCTGGACAGGTCACACAATGAGCAGTTCTTC	CASRDLDRSHNEQFF
many	TRBV12-3/TRBV12-4	-	13	TRBJ1-1	TGTGCCAGCAGTTTACAGGAGAACACTGAAGCTTTCTTT	CASSLQENTEAFF
many	TRBV6-1	-	12	TRBJ1-1	TGTGCCAGCGGCCACCAGAACACTGAAGCTTTCTTT	CASGHQNTEAFF
-	TRBV4-2	-	15	TRBJ1-2	TGTGCCAGCAGCCAAGATGACAACGGGCCCTATGGCTACACCTTC	CASSQDDNGPYGYTF
many	TRBV27	TRBD2	17	TRBJ2-2	TGTGCCAGCAGTTATTTTCGTAGCGGGAGCGTTGCCGGGGAGCTGTTTTTT	CASSYFRSGSVAGELFF
many	TRBV5-1	-	14	TRBJ2-3	TGCGCCAGCAGCCCGGGACTTCCCACAGATACGCAGTATTTT	CASSPGLPTDTQYF
medium-sized	TRBV20-1	TRBD2	19	TRBJ2-3	TGCAGTGCTAGTGATCGAGGCGGGGGAGCGGGGGTACCCACAGATACGCAGTATTTT	CSASDRGGGAGVPTDTQYF
many	TRBV20-1	TRBD2	16	TRBJ2-3	TGCAGTGCTCCACACCCTGGCGGGGGGGCTACAGATACGCAGTATTTT	CSAPHPGGGATDTQYF
medium-sized	TRBV12-3/TRBV12-4	-	17	TRBJ1-1	TGTGCCAGCAGTTTCCACCCAGAGGCCCCACGGGGCACTGAAGCTTTCTTT	CASSFHPEAPRGTEAFF
many	TRBV7-2	-	15	TRBJ2-7	TGTGCCAGCAGCTTAGCGGGACTCCCCCCCTACGAGCAGTACTTC	CASSLAGLPPYEQYF
medium-sized	TRBV18	-	15	TRBJ1-1	TGTGCCAGCTCACCCAGGACAGAGATGAACACTGAAGCTTTCTTT	CASSPRTEMNTEAFF
-	TRBV20-1	-	13	TRBJ2-2	TGCAGTGCTAGATCGCAGGGGTCCGGGGAGCTGTTTTTT	CSARSQGSGELFF
many	TRBV5-6	-	14	TRBJ1-2	TGTGCCAGCAGCTCCGACAGCGATTTATCCGACTACACCTTC	CASSSDSDLSDYTF
many	TRBV10-3	TRBD2	15	TRBJ2-3	TGTGCCATCACTCTAGCGGGAGGGCCCACAGATACGCAGTATTTT	CAITLAGGPTDTQYF
many	TRBV18	-	14	TRBJ1-2	TGTGCCAGCTCACCAGGGACGGATAACTATGGCTACACCTTC	CASSPGTDNYGYTF
many	TRBV5-5	-	15	TRBJ1-5	TGTGCCAGCAGCTTATCGGGACAAAGCAATCAGCCCCAGCATTTT	CASSLSGQSNQPQHF
many	TRBV7-9	-	15	TRBJ1-6	TGTGCCAGCAGTCCCCGGGGGACGCTTAATTCACCCCTCCACTTT	CASSPRGTLNSPLHF
many	TRBV19	TRBD1	14	TRBJ1-1	TGTGCCAGTAGCGAACAGGGGCCGAACACTGAAGCTTTCTTT	CASSEQGPNTEAFF
medium-sized	TRBV4-2	-	12	TRBJ2-7	TGTGCCAGCAGCCAAGACAGCTACGAGCAGTACTTC	CASSQDSYEQYF
few	TRBV3-1	-	14	TRBJ2-3	TGTGCCAGCAGCCTAGGGGGTCCCACAGATACGCAGTATTTT	CASSLGGPTDTQYF
-	TRBV12-3/TRBV12-4	TRBD2	15	TRBJ2-1	TGTGCCAGCGCGAGGACTAGCGGGGGGGCTAATGAGCAGTTCTTC	CASARTSGGANEQFF
many	TRBV24-1	TRBD1	17	TRBJ2-1	TGTGCCACCAGTGATGCTATAGAAGGGCAGGGGGCCAATGAGCAGTTCTTC	CATSDAIEGQGANEQFF
many	TRBV6-5	-	12	TRBJ2-3	TGTGCCAGCAGGGGGTACACAGATACGCAGTATTTT	CASRGYTDTQYF
many	TRBV13	TRBD2	14	TRBJ2-5	TGTGCCAGCAGCACCGGGACTAGTCTGCAGACCCAGTACTTC	CASSTGTSLQTQYF
medium-sized	TRBV3-1	-	12	TRBJ2-5	TGTGCCAGCAGAGCGGGTGGGGAGACCCAGTACTTC	CASRAGGETQYF
few	TRBV30	TRBD1	14	TRBJ2-7	TGTGCCTGGGCCTCCGGGACAGGGATATACGAGCAGTACTTC	CAWASGTGIYEQYF
many	TRBV6-2/TRBV6-3	-	13	TRBJ1-2	TGTGCCAGCAGTGACGGGCTATGGAGCGGCTACACCTTC	CASSDGLWSGYTF
many	TRBV7-3	-	13	TRBJ2-7	TGTGCCAGCAGCTTAACACCGGGGCACGAGCAGTACTTC	CASSLTPGHEQYF
many	TRBV3-1	-	14	TRBJ1-5	TGTGCCAGCAGCCAAGATATCGGGGAGCAGCCCCAGCATTTT	CASSQDIGEQPQHF
-	TRBV4-3	-	13	TRBJ2-7	TGCGCCAGCAGCCAAGGGGAGCTGTACGAGCAGTACTTC	CASSQGELYEQYF
many	TRBV6-5	TRBD1	14	TRBJ2-7	TGTGCCAGCAGTTACGCGGACAGGTTCTACGAGCAGTACTTC	CASSYADRFYEQYF
many	TRBV20-1	TRBD1	12	TRBJ2-5	TGCAGTGCCGACAGGGCCCAAGAGACCCAGTACTTC	CSADRAQETQYF
many	TRBV11-1	TRBD1	12	TRBJ1-4	TGTGCCAGCGGCGGACAGGATGAAAAACTGTTTTTT	CASGGQDEKLFF